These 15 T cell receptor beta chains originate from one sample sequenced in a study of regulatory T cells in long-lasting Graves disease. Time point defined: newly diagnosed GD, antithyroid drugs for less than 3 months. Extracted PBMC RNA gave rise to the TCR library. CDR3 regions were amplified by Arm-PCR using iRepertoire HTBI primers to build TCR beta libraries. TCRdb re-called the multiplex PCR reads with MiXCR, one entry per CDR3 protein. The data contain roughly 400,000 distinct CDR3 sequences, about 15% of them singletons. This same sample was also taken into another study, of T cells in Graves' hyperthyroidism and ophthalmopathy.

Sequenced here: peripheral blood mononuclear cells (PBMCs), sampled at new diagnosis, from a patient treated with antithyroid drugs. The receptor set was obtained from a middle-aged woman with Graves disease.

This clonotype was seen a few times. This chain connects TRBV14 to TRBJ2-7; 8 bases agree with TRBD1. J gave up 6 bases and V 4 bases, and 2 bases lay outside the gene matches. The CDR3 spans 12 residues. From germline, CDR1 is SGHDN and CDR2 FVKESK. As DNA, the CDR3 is TGTGCCAGCAGCCCGACAGGGGTCGAGCAGTACTTC. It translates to CASSPTGVEQYF.

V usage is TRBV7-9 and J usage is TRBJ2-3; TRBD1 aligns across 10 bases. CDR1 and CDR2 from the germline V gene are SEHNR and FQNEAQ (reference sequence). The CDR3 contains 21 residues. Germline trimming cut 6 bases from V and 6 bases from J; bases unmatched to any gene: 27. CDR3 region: CASRSLRGQGSLSGKSDTQYF. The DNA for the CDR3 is TGTGCCAGCAGATCCCTACGGGGACAGGGGAGTCTGTCCGGGAAGTCGGATACGCAGTATTTT.

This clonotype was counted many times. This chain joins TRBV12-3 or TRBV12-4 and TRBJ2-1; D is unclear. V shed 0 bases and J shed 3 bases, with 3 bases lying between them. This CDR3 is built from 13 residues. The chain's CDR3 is CASSLAVYNEQFF. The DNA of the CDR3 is TGTGCCAGCAGTTTAGCTGTCTACAATGAGCAGTTCTTC.

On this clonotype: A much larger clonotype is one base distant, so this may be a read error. The CDR3 reads CSVISGQGSYEQFF. The DNA of the CDR3 is TGCAGTGTGATTTCGGGACAGGGGTCCTACGAGCAGTTCTTC. This chain connects TRBV20-1 to TRBJ2-1; 10 bases align to TRBD1. V gave up 7 bases and J gave up 10 bases; unmatched junction bases: 13. This CDR3 region has 14 residues. Per germline, CDR1 DFQATT and CDR2 SNEGSKA (reference sequence).

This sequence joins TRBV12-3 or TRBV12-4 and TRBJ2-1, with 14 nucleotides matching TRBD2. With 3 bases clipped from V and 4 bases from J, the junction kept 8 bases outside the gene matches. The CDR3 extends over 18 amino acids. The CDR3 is CASSFTDGTSGSYNEQFF. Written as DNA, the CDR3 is TGTGCCAGCAGTTTTACCGACGGGACTAGCGGGAGTTACAATGAGCAGTTCTTC.

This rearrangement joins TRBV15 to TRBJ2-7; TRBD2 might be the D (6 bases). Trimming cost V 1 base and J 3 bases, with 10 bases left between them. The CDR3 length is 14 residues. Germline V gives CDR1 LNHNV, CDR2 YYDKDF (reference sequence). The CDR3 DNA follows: TGTGCCACCAGCAGAGTAGGCGGGATCTACGAGCAGTACTTC. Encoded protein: CATSRVGGIYEQYF. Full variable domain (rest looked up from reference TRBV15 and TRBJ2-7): DAMVIQNPRYQVTQFGKPVTLSCSQTLNHNVMYWYQQKSSQAPKLLFHYYDKDFNNEADTPDNFQSRRPNTSFCFLDIRSPGLGDTAMYLCATSRVGGIYEQYFGPGTRLTVT.

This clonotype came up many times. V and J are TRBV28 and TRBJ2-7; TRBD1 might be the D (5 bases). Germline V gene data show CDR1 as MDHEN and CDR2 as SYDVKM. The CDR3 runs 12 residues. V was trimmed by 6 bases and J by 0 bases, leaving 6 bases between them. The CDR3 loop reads CASRTVSYEQYF. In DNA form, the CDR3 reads TGTGCCAGCAGGACAGTCTCCTACGAGCAGTACTTC.

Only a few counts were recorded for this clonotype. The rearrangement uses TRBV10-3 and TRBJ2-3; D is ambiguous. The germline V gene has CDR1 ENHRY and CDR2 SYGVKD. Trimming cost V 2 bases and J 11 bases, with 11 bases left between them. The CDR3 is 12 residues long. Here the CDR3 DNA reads TGTGCCATCAGTGAGCCTAGAGCTGGGCAGTATTTT. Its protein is CAISEPRAGQYF.

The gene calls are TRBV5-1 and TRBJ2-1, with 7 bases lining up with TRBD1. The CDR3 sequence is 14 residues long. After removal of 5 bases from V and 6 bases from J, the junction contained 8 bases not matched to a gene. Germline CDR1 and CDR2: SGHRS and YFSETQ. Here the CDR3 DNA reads TGCGCCAGCAGGACAGGGACCATGAGCAATGAGCAGTTCTTC. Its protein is CASRTGTMSNEQFF.

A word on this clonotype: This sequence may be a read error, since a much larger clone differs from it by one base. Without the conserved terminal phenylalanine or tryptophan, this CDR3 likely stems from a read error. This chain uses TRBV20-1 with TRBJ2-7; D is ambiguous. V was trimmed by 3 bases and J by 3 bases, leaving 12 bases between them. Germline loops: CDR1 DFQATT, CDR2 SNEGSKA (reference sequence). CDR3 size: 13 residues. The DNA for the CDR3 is TGCAGTGCTAGCACCTCCGGGCGCTACGAGCAGTACTCC. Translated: CSASTSGRYEQYS.

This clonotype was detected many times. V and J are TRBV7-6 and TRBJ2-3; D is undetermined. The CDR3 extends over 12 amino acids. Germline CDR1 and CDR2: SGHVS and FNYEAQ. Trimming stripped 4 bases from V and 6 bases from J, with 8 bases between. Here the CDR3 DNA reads TGTGCCAGCAGCTCCACCTTGGATACGCAGTATTTT. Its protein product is CASSSTLDTQYF.

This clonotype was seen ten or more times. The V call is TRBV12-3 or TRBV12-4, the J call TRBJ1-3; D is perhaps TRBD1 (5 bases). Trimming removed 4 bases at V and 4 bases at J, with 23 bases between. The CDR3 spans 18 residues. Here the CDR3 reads CASSSRLDRSPMGNTIYF. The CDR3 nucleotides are TGTGCCAGCAGTTCCCGACTAGACAGAAGCCCTATGGGAAACACCATATATTTT.

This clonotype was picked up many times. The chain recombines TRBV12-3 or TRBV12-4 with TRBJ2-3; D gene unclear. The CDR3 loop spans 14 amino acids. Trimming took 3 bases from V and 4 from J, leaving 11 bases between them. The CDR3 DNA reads TGTGCCAGCAGTTTCAGCAGTGGGGCAGATACGCAGTATTTT. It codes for CASSFSSGADTQYF.

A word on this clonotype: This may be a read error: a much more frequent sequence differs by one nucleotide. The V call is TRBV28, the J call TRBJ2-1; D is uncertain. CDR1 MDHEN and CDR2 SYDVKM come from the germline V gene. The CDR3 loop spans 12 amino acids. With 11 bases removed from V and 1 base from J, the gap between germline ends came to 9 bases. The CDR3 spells CASKKSYNEQFF. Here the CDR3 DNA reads TGTGCCTCCAAAAAATCCTACAATGAGCAGTTCTTC.

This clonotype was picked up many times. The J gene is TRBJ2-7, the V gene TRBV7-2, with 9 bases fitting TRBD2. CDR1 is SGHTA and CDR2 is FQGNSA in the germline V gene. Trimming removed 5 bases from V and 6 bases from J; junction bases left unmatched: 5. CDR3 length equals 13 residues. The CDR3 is CASSPRREGEQYF. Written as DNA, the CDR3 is TGTGCCAGCAGCCCCCGGCGGGAGGGCGAGCAGTACTTC.